The present T cell receptor beta chain was sequenced within a study of blood T cell repertoires in COVID-19. V was shortened by 4 bases and J by 6 bases, with 17 bases between the two germline ends. Germline lookup yields CDR1 PRHDT and CDR2 FYEKMQ (reference sequence). The CDR3 runs 15 residues. Here immunoSEQ multiplex PCR was the method, and the copy in TCRdb shows in-frame clones only, minus some. The data show roughly 76,000 clones, with over 75% seen just once and approximately 11% held by the top ten. The TCR sequence derives from a woman under 30 with acute or convalescent COVID-19. The V call is TRBV13, the J call TRBJ2-3; possibly TRBD2 for D (6 bases). Sequencing was done on a sample of peripheral blood. CDR3 loop: CASSYRDSEGDTQYF. CDR3 sequence (DNA): TGTGCCAGCAGCTACCGGGACTCGGAAGGTGATACGCAGTATTTT.